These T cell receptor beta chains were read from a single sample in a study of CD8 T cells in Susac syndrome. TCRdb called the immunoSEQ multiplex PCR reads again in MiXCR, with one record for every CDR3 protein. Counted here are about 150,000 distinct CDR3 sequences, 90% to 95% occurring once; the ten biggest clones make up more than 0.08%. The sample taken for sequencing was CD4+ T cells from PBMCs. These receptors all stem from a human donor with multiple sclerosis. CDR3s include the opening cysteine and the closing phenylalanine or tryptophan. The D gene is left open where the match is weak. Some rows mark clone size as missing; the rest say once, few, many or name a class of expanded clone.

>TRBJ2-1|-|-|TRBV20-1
CSALLTGLEQFF
TGCAGTGCCCTCTTAACAGGGCTTGAGCAGTTCTTC
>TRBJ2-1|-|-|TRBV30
CAWSAGFDNEQFF
TGTGCCTGGAGTGCCGGGTTTGACAATGAGCAGTTCTTC
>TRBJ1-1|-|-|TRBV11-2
CASSLAGGLNTEAFF
TGTGCCAGCAGCTTAGCGGGAGGATTGAACACTGAAGCTTTCTTT
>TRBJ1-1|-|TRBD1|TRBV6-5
CANSYGTGTANTEAFF
TGTGCCAACAGTTACGGGACCGGGACAGCTAACACTGAAGCTTTCTTT
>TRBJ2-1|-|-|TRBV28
CASSPGQHDEQFF
TGTGCCAGCAGTCCCGGACAGCACGATGAGCAGTTCTTC
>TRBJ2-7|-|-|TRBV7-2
CASSLEWGRNEQYF
TGTGCCAGCAGCTTAGAATGGGGACGCAACGAGCAGTACTTC
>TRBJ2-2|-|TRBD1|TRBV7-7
CASSMTGTGELFF
TGTGCTAGCAGCATGACAGGGACCGGGGAGCTGTTTTTT
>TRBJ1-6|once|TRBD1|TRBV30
CAWSVQGGASPLHF
TGTGCCTGGAGTGTACAAGGGGGCGCTTCACCCCTCCACTTT
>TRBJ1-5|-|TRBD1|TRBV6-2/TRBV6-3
CASRQGARGNQPQHF
TGTGCCAGCAGACAGGGGGCGAGAGGCAATCAGCCCCAGCATTTT
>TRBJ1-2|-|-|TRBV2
CASRVRGGVGYTF
TGTGCCAGCAGAGTTCGCGGGGGGGTTGGCTACACCTTC
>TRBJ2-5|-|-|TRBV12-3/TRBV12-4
CASKTRRGGGQETQYF
TGTGCCAGCAAGACGCGGAGGGGAGGGGGGCAAGAGACCCAGTACTTC
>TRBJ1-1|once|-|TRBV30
CAWSAQENTEAFF
TGTGCCTGGAGTGCACAGGAGAACACTGAAGCTTTCTTT
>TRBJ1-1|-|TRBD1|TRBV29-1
CSVVQGRITEAFF
TGCAGCGTTGTACAGGGGAGGATCACTGAAGCTTTCTTT
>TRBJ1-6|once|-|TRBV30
CAWSVARGESPLHF
TGTGCCTGGAGTGTAGCCAGGGGAGAGTCACCCCTCCACTTT
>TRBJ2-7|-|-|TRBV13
CASSYNGPGPPHEQYF
TGTGCCAGCAGCTACAACGGTCCGGGCCCTCCGCACGAGCAGTACTTC
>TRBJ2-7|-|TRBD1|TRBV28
CASRLGTGTGVLYEQYF
TGTGCCAGCAGGTTGGGTACCGGGACAGGGGTTCTATACGAGCAGTACTTC
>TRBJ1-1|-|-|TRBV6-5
CASRQGGFTRAFF
TGTGCCAGCAGACAAGGAGGATTTACACGAGCTTTCTTT
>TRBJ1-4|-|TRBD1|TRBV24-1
CATSDIPGQGAVNEKLFF
TGTGCCACCAGTGACATACCGGGACAGGGGGCCGTTAATGAAAAACTGTTTTTT
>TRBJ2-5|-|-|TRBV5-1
CASSLANAGQETQYF
TGCGCCAGCAGCTTGGCCAATGCGGGCCAAGAGACCCAGTACTTC
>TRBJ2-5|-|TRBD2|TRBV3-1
CASSVTAGREETQYF
TGTGCCAGCAGCGTAACCGCGGGGCGGGAGGAGACCCAGTACTTC
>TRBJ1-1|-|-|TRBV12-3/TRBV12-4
CASTWGRTEAFF
TGTGCCAGCACGTGGGGCAGAACTGAAGCTTTCTTT
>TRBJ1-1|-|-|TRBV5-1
CASSLSSGGDTEAFF
TGCGCCAGCAGCTTGTCCTCGGGGGGGGACACTGAAGCTTTCTTT
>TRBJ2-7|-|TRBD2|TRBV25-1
CASSGSLAGDYEQYF
TGTGCCAGCAGTGGTTCTCTAGCGGGCGACTACGAGCAGTACTTC
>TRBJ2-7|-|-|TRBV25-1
CASSDFFGGRDEQYF
TGTGCCAGCAGTGATTTTTTTGGGGGGCGCGACGAGCAGTACTTC
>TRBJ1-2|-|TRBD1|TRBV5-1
CASSPVGQYLANYGYTF
TGCGCCAGCAGCCCGGTGGGACAGTATCTAGCTAACTATGGCTACACCTTC
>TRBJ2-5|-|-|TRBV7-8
CASSFREGVGETQYF
TGTGCCAGCAGTTTCCGAGAGGGGGTTGGGGAGACCCAGTACTTC
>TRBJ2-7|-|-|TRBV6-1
CASGLTYEQYF
TGTGCCAGCGGCCTTACCTACGAGCAGTACTTC
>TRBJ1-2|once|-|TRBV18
CASSPARDNYGYTF
TGTGCCAGCTCACCAGCCCGGGACAACTATGGCTACACCTTC
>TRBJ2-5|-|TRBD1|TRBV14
CASSPEQGWQETQYF
TGTGCCAGCAGCCCAGAACAGGGGTGGCAAGAGACCCAGTACTTC
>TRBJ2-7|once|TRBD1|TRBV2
CASRVGAGGDYEQYF
TGTGCCAGCAGAGTTGGGGCAGGGGGAGACTACGAGCAGTACTTC
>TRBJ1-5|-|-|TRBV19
CASSLRSGNQPQHF
TGTGCCAGTTCCCTTCGATCCGGCAATCAGCCCCAGCATTTT
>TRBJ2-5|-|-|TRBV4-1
CASSRQYQETQYF
TGCGCCAGCAGCCGACAGTACCAAGAGACCCAGTACTTC